The 28 T cell receptor beta chains in this list originate from one sample, sequenced in a study of blood T cell repertoires in COVID-19. Some clones are missing from TCRdb's copy, which holds only in-frame ones; the method was immunoSEQ multiplex PCR. The sample has 250,000 or so clones, 84% seen once. Sequenced: peripheral blood. These receptors were obtained from a woman aged 40 to 55 who had recovered from COVID-19.

This chain uses TRBV2 with TRBJ2-1, with 7 nucleotides matching TRBD2. Trimming took 3 bases from V and 0 from J; bases not matched to a gene: 5. Germline CDR1 and CDR2: SNHLY and FYNNEI. The CDR3 consists of 16 residues. The CDR3 coding sequence is TGTGCCAGCAGTGAGTTCGGGGGGATCTCCTACAATGAGCAGTTCTTC. Translation gives CASSEFGGISYNEQFF.

CDR3 nucleotide sequence: TGTGCCAGCAGCCGCGTACTGCCGGGACAGGGGGGGCGAGGCTACACCTTC. Translated: CASSRVLPGQGGRGYTF. The chain joins TRBV7-2 to TRBJ1-2; TRBD1 matches at 11 bases. Germline CDR1 is SGHTA and CDR2 is FQGNSA. The J segment lost 8 bases and the V segment lost 5 bases, leaving 16 bases of the junction unmatched. The CDR3 is made up of 17 amino acids.

As DNA, the CDR3 is TGTGCCAGCAGCCGAGATGGGGGCGCCTCACCCCTCCACTTT. Translation: CASSRDGGASPLHF. The chain has TRBV7-9 and TRBJ1-6; tentatively, D is TRBD1 (6 bases). V was pared by 5 bases and J by 10 bases, with 15 bases between. CDR1 SEHNR and CDR2 FQNEAQ come from the germline V gene (reference sequence). The CDR3 length is 14 residues.

This clone was recorded once. The chain links TRBV10-2 to TRBJ2-1, with a weak D call TRBD2 (7 bases). Trimming shortened V by 4 bases and J by 0 bases, and 13 bases separated the two germline ends. There are 16 residues in the CDR3. The germline V gene has CDR1 WSHSY and CDR2 SAAADI. The CDR3, as DNA: TGCGCCAGCAGTGGGGGGGGGCCGAGCTCCTACAATGAGCAGTTCTTC. Encoded protein: CASSGGGPSSYNEQFF.

The V gene is TRBV5-1, the J gene TRBJ1-1; D possibly corresponds to TRBD1 (5 bases). The ends were cut back, 4 bases at V and 2 bases at J, with 12 bases in the middle. The CDR3 is 14 amino acids. Germline V gene data show CDR1 as SGHRS and CDR2 as YFSETQ. The CDR3 nucleotides are TGCGCCAGCAGCACGACAGCACAAAACACTGAAGCTTTCTTT. Translating gives CASSTTAQNTEAFF.

V usage is TRBV9 and J usage is TRBJ1-2; weak D call: TRBD1 (6 bases). Germline V lookup: CDR1 SGDLS, CDR2 YYNGEE. The CDR3 is 15 amino acids. V was trimmed by 6 bases and J by 0 bases, leaving 15 bases between them. The CDR3 spells CASKGGGIANYGYTF. The CDR3 DNA is TGTGCCAGCAAGGGGGGAGGGATAGCTAACTATGGCTACACCTTC.

This sequence joins TRBV5-4 and TRBJ1-3; weak D call: TRBD1 (6 bases). The CDR3 consists of 15 residues. Trimming pared 2 bases from V and 4 bases from J, leaving 13 bases between. Germline loops: CDR1 SGHNT, CDR2 YYREEE (reference sequence). For the CDR3, the DNA is TGTGCCAGCAGCTTCGGGCAGGGGTTAGGAAACACCATATATTTT. Translation gives CASSFGQGLGNTIYF.

This chain uses TRBV18 with TRBJ2-7, with 7 bases lining up with TRBD1. This CDR3 spans 13 amino acids. Trimming removed 3 bases from V and 3 bases from J; junction bases left unmatched: 2. Germline CDR1 is KGHSH and CDR2 is LQKENI. The CDR3 spells CASSPGQNYEQYF. The CDR3 nucleotides read TGTGCCAGCTCACCGGGACAGAACTACGAGCAGTACTTC. Variable domain in full (rest from reference TRBV18 and TRBJ2-7): NAGVMQNPRHLVRRRGQEARLRCSPMKGHSHVYWYRQLPEEGLKFMVYLQKENIIDESGMPKERFSAEFPKEGPSILRIQQVVRGDSAAYFCASSPGQNYEQYFGPGTRLTVT.

This clone has a single count. The chain employs TRBV2 and TRBJ2-1, with D unclear. The CDR3 length is 12 residues. Trimming took off 5 bases at V and 9 bases at J, with 11 bases between the two ends. CDR1 SNHLY and CDR2 FYNNEI come from the germline V gene. Written as DNA, the CDR3 is TGTGCCAGCAGTTTCGACCGAGGTGAGCAGTTCTTC. Encoded protein: CASSFDRGEQFF.

The V gene is TRBV5-4, the J gene TRBJ2-7; 8 bases match TRBD1. Trimming cost V 3 bases and J 2 bases; bases outside gene matches: 4. The CDR3 consists of 14 residues. The germline CDR1 and CDR2 sequences are SGHNT and YYREEE (reference sequence). CDR3 bases: TGTGCCAGCAGCTCGACAGGGGCGGCCTACGAGCAGTACTTC. Its protein is CASSSTGAAYEQYF.

V usage is TRBV7-8 and J usage is TRBJ2-7, with a tentative D call TRBD1 (6 bases). Germline V CDR1 and CDR2: SGHVS, FQNEAQ. CDR3 size: 14 residues. V gave up 0 bases and J gave up 10 bases, with 16 bases separating them. The CDR3 reads CASSLAFGQLIQYF. The CDR3 DNA sequence: TGTGCCAGCAGCTTAGCATTCGGACAGCTAATCCAGTACTTC.

The J gene is TRBJ1-1, the V gene TRBV18; 7 positions agree with TRBD1. The germline gives CDR1 KGHSH, CDR2 LQKENI. V dropped 5 bases and J dropped 8; count of bases not matched to a gene: 8. The CDR3 has 13 residues. CDR3 sequence (DNA): TGTGCCAGCTCAAGGGGACAGTTAGGCGAAGCTTTCTTT. Translation: CASSRGQLGEAFF.

The chain is built from TRBV30 and TRBJ2-5; 8 positions agree with TRBD2. Germline V gene sequence: CDR1 GTSNPN, CDR2 SVGIG (reference sequence). V dropped 1 base and J dropped 5; count of bases not matched to a gene: 3. The CDR3 length is 13 residues. CDR3 sequence: CAWSGTSRETQYF. The CDR3 region has the DNA TGTGCCTGGAGTGGGACTAGCCGGGAGACCCAGTACTTC.

The chain is built from TRBV3-1 (or the pseudogene TRBV3-2) and TRBJ2-2; the D gene is possibly TRBD1 (5 bases). Looked up from germline, CDR1 is LGHDT and CDR2 is YNNKEL (reference sequence). V was trimmed by 2 bases and J by 3 bases, leaving 13 bases between them. The CDR3 has 16 residues. DNA of the CDR3: TGTGCCAGCAGCCAACAAGGGGCCCCCTACACCGGGGAGCTGTTTTTT. The encoded protein is CASSQQGAPYTGELFF.

The chain joins TRBV11-2 to TRBJ1-1; 7 nucleotides line up with TRBD1. The CDR3 extends over 16 amino acids. V was pared by 4 bases and J by 1 base, with 9 bases of the junction left unmatched. The germline V gene has CDR1 SGHAT and CDR2 FQNNGV. CDR3 amino acids: CASSSNLGGRNTEAFF. DNA for the CDR3: TGTGCCAGCAGCTCGAATCTAGGGGGCAGGAACACTGAAGCTTTCTTT.

The chain couples TRBV3-1 (or the pseudogene TRBV3-2) to TRBJ2-5; no definite D call. Trimming removed 0 bases from V and 5 bases from J, with 19 bases in between. This CDR3 region has 17 residues. The germline V gene encodes CDR1 LGHDT and CDR2 YNNKEL (reference sequence). CDR3 coding DNA: TGTGCCAGCAGCCAAGATAGGTGGCTAGGTGGTCGGGAGACCCAGTACTTC. Residues: CASSQDRWLGGRETQYF.

The V call is TRBV19, the J call TRBJ1-1; 9 nucleotides line up with TRBD1. Trimming removed 5 bases from V and 3 bases from J; junction bases left unmatched: 13. CDR3 length: 17 residues. Germline V gives CDR1 LNHDA, CDR2 SQIVND (reference sequence). This CDR3 reads CASSPIDRGTIYTEAFF. CDR3 nucleotide sequence: TGTGCCAGTAGTCCAATCGACAGGGGGACGATATACACTGAAGCTTTCTTT. Using reference TRBV19 and TRBJ1-1 for the parts outside the CDR3, the full variable domain is DGGITQSPKYLFRKEGQNVTLSCEQNLNHDAMYWYRQDPGQGLRLIYYSQIVNDFQKGDIAEGYSVSREKKESFPLTVTSAQKNPTAFYLCASSPIDRGTIYTEAFFGQGTRLTVV.

The chain carries TRBV4-2 and TRBJ1-1; TRBD1 is a possible D gene (5 bases). V was cut by 1 base and J by 10 bases, with 10 bases left in between. In germline, CDR1 is LGHNA, CDR2 YNFKEQ. The CDR3 extends over 12 amino acids. DNA for the CDR3: TGTGCCAGCAGCCAAGTGGGCGGGGCAGCTTTCTTT. Encoded protein: CASSQVGGAAFF.

The genes are TRBV6-5 and TRBJ1-4; a weak D match, TRBD1 (6 bases). There are 14 residues in the CDR3. CDR1 is MNHEY, CDR2 SVGAGI, per germline. Trimming shortened V by 5 bases and J by 4 bases, and 11 bases separated the two germline ends. The CDR3 loop is CASSPTGFNEKLFF. In DNA form, the CDR3 reads TGTGCCAGCAGTCCGACAGGCTTTAATGAAAAACTGTTTTTT.

The V gene is TRBV7-9, the J gene TRBJ1-3; possibly TRBD1 for D (6 bases). V gave up 0 bases and J gave up 3 bases, with 9 bases separating them. CDR1 and CDR2 (germline): SEHNR, FQNEAQ (reference sequence). This CDR3 is 15 amino acids long. Here the CDR3 reads CASSLAQGNGNTIYF. Here the CDR3 DNA reads TGTGCCAGCAGCTTAGCTCAGGGGAATGGAAACACCATATATTTT.

The chain uses TRBV7-9 and TRBJ2-3; 9 bases are a match to TRBD2. This CDR3 is 17 amino acids long. Germline CDR1 is SEHNR and CDR2 is FQNEAQ (reference sequence). V lost 5 bases, J lost 2 bases, and 11 bases stayed unmatched. CDR3 region: CASSPGGLAKLTDTQYF. The CDR3, as DNA: TGTGCCAGCAGCCCAGGGGGACTAGCCAAACTCACAGATACGCAGTATTTT.

The chain is built from TRBV5-4 and TRBJ2-1, with 9 bases that match TRBD2. The CDR3 runs to 13 residues. V dropped 5 bases and J dropped 8; count of bases not matched to a gene: 5. Germline lookup yields CDR1 SGHNT and CDR2 YYREEE (reference sequence). The chain's CDR3 is CASRRGGSDEQFF. CDR3 DNA sequence: TGTGCCAGCAGGCGGGGGGGCAGCGATGAGCAGTTCTTC. Full variable domain (remainder filled in from reference TRBV5-4 and TRBJ2-1): ETGVTQSPTHLIKTRGQQVTLRCSSQSGHNTVSWYQQALGQGPQFIFQYYREEENGRGNFPPRFSGLQFPNYSSELNVNALELDDSALYLCASRRGGSDEQFFGPGTRLTVL.

The rearrangement links TRBV6-6 to TRBJ1-5, with a tentative D call TRBD1 (5 bases). The CDR3 extends over 16 amino acids. V was shortened by 2 bases and J by 4 bases, with 15 bases between the two germline ends. Germline CDR1 reads MNHNY; CDR2 reads SVGAGI (reference sequence). CDR3 loop: CASSYPPGTTNQPQHF. The CDR3 region has the DNA TGTGCCAGCAGTTACCCCCCCGGGACTACAAATCAGCCCCAGCATTTT.

This rearrangement joins TRBV19 to TRBJ1-1; 9 bases are shared with TRBD1. With V trimmed by 4 bases and J by 4 bases, 13 bases remained unmatched. The CDR3 is 17 amino acids. Germline CDR1 is LNHDA and CDR2 is SQIVND (reference sequence). The CDR3 sequence: CASSKLPGQGFSTEAFF. In nucleotides, the CDR3 is TGTGCCAGTAGTAAACTCCCGGGACAGGGCTTTTCCACTGAAGCTTTCTTT. Full variable domain (remainder filled in from reference TRBV19 and TRBJ1-1): DGGITQSPKYLFRKEGQNVTLSCEQNLNHDAMYWYRQDPGQGLRLIYYSQIVNDFQKGDIAEGYSVSREKKESFPLTVTSAQKNPTAFYLCASSKLPGQGFSTEAFFGQGTRLTVV.

This chain links TRBV4-1 with TRBJ2-6; D ambiguous. The CDR3 length is 15 residues. Trimming left V 4 bases short and J 3 bases short, with 10 bases between. Germline V gives CDR1 MGHRA, CDR2 YSYEKL. The CDR3 here is CASSLVFLGANVLTF. In nucleotides, the CDR3 is TGCGCCAGCAGCCTCGTCTTTCTTGGGGCCAACGTCCTGACTTTC.

J is TRBJ2-1 and V is TRBV19; maybe TRBD1 (5 bases). CDR1 is LNHDA and CDR2 is SQIVND in the germline V gene (reference sequence). The CDR3 length is 13 residues. V lost 7 bases and J lost 10, with 17 bases in between. CDR3: CASTPGALREQFF. The CDR3 DNA reads TGTGCCAGTACCCCTGGGGCTTTGAGGGAGCAGTTCTTC.

V is TRBV4-1 and J is TRBJ2-4, with D maybe TRBD2 (6 bases). Between the trimmed V and J ends, which lost 3 bases and 0 bases, there was a span of 6 bases. Germline-derived CDR1 and CDR2 are MGHRA and YSYEKL. This CDR3 has 14 residues. The CDR3 protein is CASSQGLAKNIQYF. The CDR3 nucleotides are TGCGCCAGCAGCCAGGGACTAGCCAAAAACATTCAGTACTTC.

The V and J genes are TRBV27 and TRBJ2-6; TRBD2 is a possible D gene (6 bases). V was shortened by 5 bases and J by 1 base, with 15 bases between the two germline ends. The CDR3 is made up of 17 amino acids. CDR1 is MNHEY and CDR2 is SMNVEV in the germline V gene (reference sequence). The CDR3 loop reads CASSPGTGESGANVLTF. The DNA of the CDR3 is TGTGCCAGCAGTCCCGGGACGGGAGAATCTGGGGCCAACGTCCTGACTTTC.